The TCR beta chain under discussion was sequenced for a study of PD-L1 blockade in urothelial cancer. Across the study: Males with bladder-origin urothelial cancer made up about 85% of the roughly 29 patients. Study-wide results and caveats: Patients with below-median pretreatment blood clonality survived longer.

As regards this clone: Its antigen is not known.

Time point denoted: pretreatment peripheral blood. V dropped 4 bases and J dropped 5 bases, with 15 bases sitting between them. The CDR3 is made up of 15 amino acids. Germline lookup yields CDR1 LNHDA and CDR2 SQIVND (reference sequence). Sequenced by immunoSEQ multiplex PCR; TCRdb stores in-frame clones only, minus some. The sample includes over 100,000 clones, approximately 88% of them seen just once. This sequence originates from a man aged 45-65 years with urothelial cancer. The source material was PBMCs, sampled around atezolizumab (anti-PD-L1) treatment. This chain connects TRBV19 to TRBJ1-5, with D possibly being TRBD1 (5 bases). The CDR3 here is CASSKTDRPYQPQHF. The CDR3 bases are TGTGCCAGTAGTAAAACCGACAGACCTTATCAGCCCCAGCATTTT.